A selection of T cell receptor beta chains follows, all from one sample in a study of blood T cells in healthy people across ages. TCRdb passed the 5' RACE reads through MiXCR, listing each CDR3 protein once. The data contain around 500,000 distinct CDR3 sequences, about 27% of them singletons. These same data were also listed under a study on T cells of mothers and their children.

The sequenced sample was blood. These receptors all stem from a boy between 2 and 10 years old in good health. CDR3s include the opening cysteine and the closing phenylalanine or tryptophan. The D gene is left open where the match is weak. Clone size is given for some rows only: seen once, a few or many times, or a class if the clone is expanded.

D gene,clone size,J gene,V gene,CDR3 DNA,CDR3 protein
TRBD1,few,TRBJ2-1,TRBV7-8,TGTGCCAGCAGTTACAACCAGGGACAAACCAGGGGGAATGAGCAGTTCTTC,CASSYNQGQTRGNEQFF
TRBD1,.,TRBJ1-1,TRBV27,TGTGCCAGCAGTTTATCGTTCGGGACAGGGGAGCTTTACACTGAAGCTTTCTTT,CASSLSFGTGELYTEAFF
.,.,TRBJ2-5,TRBV10-3,TGTGCCATCAGTGACTCGCACCAAGAGACCCAGTACTTC,CAISDSHQETQYF
.,few,TRBJ2-3,TRBV9,TGTGCCAGCAGCCCCGGACTACACCATCGCACAGATACGCAGTATTTT,CASSPGLHHRTDTQYF
TRBD1,.,TRBJ1-4,TRBV6-6,TGTGCCAGCAACAACCGTCGGACAGGGGACGAGGAAAACCTGTTTTTT,CASNNRRTGDEENLFF
.,few,TRBJ2-7,TRBV7-9,TGTGCCAGCAGTCCCCGGGACTCCTCCAAATACGAGCAGTACTTC,CASSPRDSSKYEQYF
.,.,TRBJ2-7,TRBV6-6,TGTGCCAGCAGCTCGCCGGGGGATGTCTACGAGCAGTACTTC,CASSSPGDVYEQYF
TRBD2,.,TRBJ2-1,TRBV12-3/TRBV12-4,TGTGCCAGCAGTTTCTGGACTAGCGGGAGGGGTGAGCAGTTCTTC,CASSFWTSGRGEQFF
.,.,TRBJ1-6,TRBV6-1,TGTGCCAGCAGTGAAGTCTCTCCAGATTCACCCCTCCACTTT,CASSEVSPDSPLHF
TRBD2,once,TRBJ2-1,TRBV15,TGTGCCACCAGCAGGCCCCCGACTAGCGGGAGGGCCAATGAGCAGTTCTTC,CATSRPPTSGRANEQFF
.,.,TRBJ2-4,TRBV4-3,TGCGCCAGCAGCCAAGAGATGTCGGGGAAATATAACATTCAGTACTTC,CASSQEMSGKYNIQYF
TRBD1,few,TRBJ1-1,TRBV18,TGTGCCAGCTCACCACCACAGGGGATGGGTGAAGCTTTCTTT,CASSPPQGMGEAFF
TRBD2,.,TRBJ2-5,TRBV20-1,TGCAGTGCTGGAGGGACTAGCGGGGGTGCAAAGCAGTACTTC,CSAGGTSGGAKQYF
.,.,TRBJ2-5,TRBV5-1,TGCGCCAGCAGCTTGGATTATGGCCGGGAGACCCAGTACTTC,CASSLDYGRETQYF
.,.,TRBJ2-5,TRBV20-1,TGCAGTGCTAGCAGAGCGGGCAGGGAAGAGACCCAGTACTTC,CSASRAGREETQYF
TRBD2,.,TRBJ2-6,TRBV6-5,TGTGCCAGCAGTTACGAGCGGGGTAGCTCTGGGGCCAACGTCCTGACTTTC,CASSYERGSSGANVLTF
.,few,TRBJ2-7,TRBV9,TGTGCCAGCAGCGCGGGGCTATACTACGAGCAGTACTTC,CASSAGLYYEQYF
.,.,TRBJ2-1,TRBV5-6,TGTGCCAGCAGCTTGGGGACTACGAATGAGCAGTTCTTC,CASSLGTTNEQFF
TRBD2,.,TRBJ2-1,TRBV10-3,TGTGCCACGCTACTAGCGGGAGGGCCCGGTGAGCAGTTCTTC,CATLLAGGPGEQFF
.,.,TRBJ2-2,TRBV11-2,TGTGCCAGCAGCCCACCCCGAGGGTTCGAGAACACCGGGGAGCTGTTTTTT,CASSPPRGFENTGELFF
TRBD1,.,TRBJ2-2,TRBV29-1,TGCAGCGTTCCAGGGGGGAACACCGGGGAGCTGTTTTTT,CSVPGGNTGELFF
TRBD1,.,TRBJ2-7,TRBV7-2,TGTGCCAGCAGCTCCCGGGACAGGGGACCAACTACGCCCTACGAGCAGTACTTC,CASSSRDRGPTTPYEQYF
.,few,TRBJ2-7,TRBV30,TGTGCCTGGAGGGGTTACGAGCAGTACTTC,CAWRGYEQYF
TRBD1,.,TRBJ2-1,TRBV27,TGTGCCAGCAGTTTCCCGACAGGGGGTGAGCAGTTCTTC,CASSFPTGGEQFF
TRBD2,few,TRBJ2-1,TRBV5-1,TGCGCCAGCAGCTTTCGGATAGCGGGGGGGAATGAGCAGTTCTTC,CASSFRIAGGNEQFF
TRBD1,once,TRBJ1-1,TRBV27,TGTGCCAGCAGTTTAGGCAGGGGGCGTTTCACTGAAGCTTTCTTT,CASSLGRGRFTEAFF
.,.,TRBJ1-2,TRBV5-1,TGCGCCAGCAGTAGGGACGGAGCTAACTATGGCTACACCTTC,CASSRDGANYGYTF
TRBD2,.,TRBJ2-3,TRBV28,TGTGCCAGCAGGGGTCTTGGGGTAGCGGGAGCGGCAGATACGCAGTATTTT,CASRGLGVAGAADTQYF
.,few,TRBJ2-5,TRBV7-9,TGTGCCAGCAGCTTAGGTGACGCGACCCAGTACTTC,CASSLGDATQYF
TRBD2,.,TRBJ2-1,TRBV7-9,TGTGCCAGCAGCTCAACAAGGACTAGCGGGAGCAGGAATGAGCAGTTCTTC,CASSSTRTSGSRNEQFF
TRBD2,.,TRBJ2-1,TRBV20-1,TGCAGTGCTGTCTCTAGCGGAGGGAGCTCCTACAATGAGCAGTTCTTC,CSAVSSGGSSYNEQFF
.,.,TRBJ1-1,TRBV6-5,TGTGCCAGCAAATTCACCGGGACGACGACTGAAGCTTTCTTT,CASKFTGTTTEAFF
.,.,TRBJ1-1,TRBV12-3/TRBV12-4,TGTGCCAGCAGCCCACGAGAGGGTTTCGCTGAAGCTTTCTTT,CASSPREGFAEAFF
TRBD2,.,TRBJ2-5,TRBV4-1,TGCGCCAGCAGCCGCCTGCGGGGGGTGGGAGAGACCCAGTACTTC,CASSRLRGVGETQYF
TRBD1,few,TRBJ2-7,TRBV5-1,TGCGCCAGCAGCATCACAGGGGGGAGCTACGAGCAGTACTTC,CASSITGGSYEQYF
.,few,TRBJ2-2,TRBV15,TGTGCCACCAGCAACGGGGAGCGAGAGACCGGGGAGCTGTTTTTT,CATSNGERETGELFF
.,.,TRBJ1-1,TRBV5-1,TGCGCCAGCAGCTATGGGGACACCGCTGAAGCTTTCTTT,CASSYGDTAEAFF
.,few,TRBJ2-4,TRBV27,TGTGCCAGCAGTTCTTACTTTCTTGGGGACAACGGGCCCATTCAGTACTTC,CASSSYFLGDNGPIQYF
TRBD2,few,TRBJ2-1,TRBV4-2,TGTGCCAGCAGCCAAGAGGGACTAGCGGGAGACAATGAGCAGTTCTTC,CASSQEGLAGDNEQFF
TRBD2,.,TRBJ2-2,TRBV20-1,TGCAGTGCTAGGGGAGCGGGGGTGAACACCGGGGAGCTGTTTTTT,CSARGAGVNTGELFF
.,.,TRBJ2-7,TRBV29-1,TGCAGCGTAAACAAAGGAGAACTCCACGAGCAGTACTTC,CSVNKGELHEQYF
TRBD2,few,TRBJ2-1,TRBV9,TGTGCCAGCAGCGTAGGTAGCGGGGCTGGGAATGAGCAGTTCTTC,CASSVGSGAGNEQFF
TRBD1,.,TRBJ1-1,TRBV5-1,TGCGCCAGCAGGACCGGGACAGGGGGCTACGGTGAAGCTTTCTTT,CASRTGTGGYGEAFF
.,.,TRBJ2-2,TRBV7-9,TGTGCCAGCAGAACATCTGGGCCTCCAGGCACCGGGGAGCTGTTTTTT,CASRTSGPPGTGELFF
.,few,TRBJ2-7,TRBV20-1,TGCAGTGCTAGGAGGGGGGGGCGTCGAACCGAGCAGTACTTC,CSARRGGRRTEQYF
TRBD2,.,TRBJ2-1,TRBV12-3/TRBV12-4,TGTGCCAGCAGGCAGGGGACTAGCGGGAGGGGCACCTACAATGAGCAGTTCTTC,CASRQGTSGRGTYNEQFF
TRBD2,many,TRBJ2-4,TRBV6-6,TGTGCCAGCAGTTACGCCGGACTAGACATTCAGTACTTC,CASSYAGLDIQYF
TRBD2,few,TRBJ2-1,TRBV29-1,TGCAGCGTTGGTAGACGCCTAGCGGGAGATGAGCAGTTCTTC,CSVGRRLAGDEQFF
.,few,TRBJ2-3,TRBV12-3/TRBV12-4,TGTGCCAGCAGTACCTCCGTGTGGACAGATACGCAGTATTTT,CASSTSVWTDTQYF
.,.,TRBJ2-1,TRBV4-3,TGCGCCAGCAGCCCATACAGGGTCGTTGATGAGCAGCTCTTC,CASSPYRVVDEQLF
.,few,TRBJ2-4,TRBV9,TGTGCCAGCAGCTCGGGGGCAGCGAACACTCAGTACTTC,CASSSGAANTQYF
.,.,TRBJ2-1,TRBV20-1,TGCAGTGCTAGAGAGCGGATTAGTGAGCAGTTCTTC,CSARERISEQFF
.,.,TRBJ2-1,TRBV12-5,TGTGCTAGTGGTTTGTATGGCGGGGCTTACAATGAGCAGTTCTTC,CASGLYGGAYNEQFF
TRBD2,many,TRBJ2-7,TRBV4-2,TGTGCCAGCAGCCAAGGGCTCGGGGGGGCCATCGACGAGCAGTACTTC,CASSQGLGGAIDEQYF